This entry lists 24 T cell receptor beta chains sequenced from one sample in a study of CXCR3-negative and CXCR3-positive naive CD8 T cells. Broader study findings: CXCR3-positive naive cells carried more hydrophobic TRB CDR3s than CXCR3-negative naive cells did.

These receptors have no identified antigens. The authors made the TRB cDNA libraries by 5' RACE using UMI labels. Following a re-call of the 5' RACE reads, TCRdb has one entry per CDR3 protein and lacks DNA. The sample includes approximately 90,000 distinct CDR3 sequences. Sequences were obtained from naive CXCR3+ CD8+ T cells from blood. The sample's subset: CD45RO-CCR7+CD27+CD95- naive CD8+ T cells expressing CXCR3 (TNR3+). These TCRs come from a human donor in good health. Some clones in this sample may be carry-over from other donors' samples.

This sequence joins TRBV6-2 or TRBV6-3 and TRBJ2-1; TCRdb selects TRBD1, and the lack of DNA leaves this call unchecked. The CDR3 is 18 amino acids. Per the germline V gene, CDR1 is MNHEY and CDR2 is SVGEGT. The CDR3: CASSYGIGQGAHVTGQFF.

V and J are TRBV7-6 and TRBJ1-5; TCRdb reports TRBD1, a call that lacks DNA to check it against. The V gene's germline CDR1 is SGHVS and CDR2 FNYEAQ. This CDR3 has 15 amino acids. CDR3 region: CASSLGRGLNQPQHF.

CDR3 sequence reads: CASSLEGGFYEKLFF. This chain connects TRBV12-3 or TRBV12-4 to TRBJ1-4. The CDR3 runs 15 residues.

The chain couples TRBV20-1 to TRBJ2-1; as DNA is missing, the TRBD2 call by TCRdb cannot be tested. This CDR3 contains 15 residues. Per the germline V gene, CDR1 is DFQATT and CDR2 is SNEGSKA (reference sequence). CDR3 residues: CSAREASGYYNEQFF.

This chain uses TRBV20-1 with TRBJ2-3; the TCRdb D gene call, TRBD2, has no DNA to confirm it. The CDR3 contains 16 residues. Germline V lookup: CDR1 DFQATT, CDR2 SNEGSKA (reference sequence). CDR3 region: CSARDPTSAWGYTQYF.

This chain links TRBV9 with TRBJ2-1; TCRdb's D gene call, TRBD2, goes unchecked for lack of DNA. CDR1 SGDLS and CDR2 YYNGEE come from the germline V gene. The CDR3 extends over 16 amino acids. This CDR3 is CASSIKRELSYNEQFF.

The chain carries TRBV14 and TRBJ2-7; the D gene TCRdb calls, TRBD1, cannot be checked with no DNA. The V gene's germline CDR1 is SGHDN and CDR2 FVKESK. The CDR3 is 14 amino acids. CDR3 in amino acids: CASSQFSGINEQYF.

V and J are TRBV14 and TRBJ2-1; checking the TCRdb D call of TRBD2 is not possible without DNA. Looked up from germline, CDR1 is SGHDN and CDR2 is FVKESK. This CDR3 is built from 15 residues. The CDR3: CASSSWSGISDEQFF.

This rearrangement joins TRBV11-2 to TRBJ2-5; the D call of TRBD2 rests on TCRdb alone, since no DNA is present to check it. This CDR3 spans 17 amino acids. Per the germline V gene, CDR1 is SGHAT and CDR2 is FQNNGV. The CDR3 spells CASSHGFLAGGQETQYF.

This rearrangement joins TRBV6-2 or TRBV6-3 to TRBJ2-3; absent DNA, TCRdb's TRBD2 call cannot be checked. CDR3 length: 16 residues. Germline CDR1 reads MNHEY; CDR2 reads SVGEGT. Here the CDR3 reads CASGLRGGSGMYTQYF.

V usage is TRBV15 and J usage is TRBJ2-5; TCRdb designates TRBD1, a call that cannot be tested without DNA. The CDR3 length is 15 residues. Germline V gene data show CDR1 as LNHNV and CDR2 as YYDKDF (reference sequence). The CDR3 here is CATSREPGGRETQYF.

The chain carries TRBV29-1 and TRBJ2-2; TCRdb outputs TRBD2, but without DNA this stays unchecked. The CDR3 totals 12 residues. Germline CDR1 reads SQVTM; CDR2 reads ANQGSEA. CDR3 amino acids: CSVDLHTGELFF.

The chain employs TRBV23-1 and TRBJ2-7; TCRdb returns TRBD2, unconfirmable since there is no DNA. TRBV23-1 is designated an ORF whose function remains uncertain. This CDR3 has 18 amino acids. The CDR3 loop reads CASSLAGGIRVIGYEQYF.

J is TRBJ2-1 and V is TRBV7-3; the D call from TCRdb, TRBD2, cannot be confirmed without DNA. This CDR3 comprises 18 residues. The germline V gene has CDR1 SGHTA and CDR2 FQGTGA. CDR3 amino acids: CASSSMSFSGTLYNEQFF.

The chain carries TRBV19 and TRBJ2-7; TCRdb lists TRBD1, though no DNA is available to test this call. This CDR3 region has 16 residues. In germline, CDR1 is LNHDA, CDR2 SQIVND (reference sequence). The CDR3 is CASTVKSGTGGHEQYF.

This chain joins TRBV7-3 and TRBJ2-1; TCRdb's D call of TRBD2 is untestable without DNA. From germline, CDR1 is SGHTA and CDR2 FQGTGA. This CDR3 comprises 17 residues. CDR3 sequence: CASSLNTLAGGPYEQFF.

The chain couples TRBV7-2 to TRBJ2-1. This CDR3 is 13 amino acids long. Per germline, CDR1 SGHTA and CDR2 FQGNSA. CDR3 amino acids: CASSLAPGNNGFF.

The CDR3 spells CASSKRGMNEQFF. V is TRBV6-2 or TRBV6-3 and J is TRBJ2-1; absent DNA, TCRdb's TRBD2 call cannot be checked. The CDR3 spans 13 residues. The germline V gene encodes CDR1 MNHEY and CDR2 SVGEGT.

This rearrangement joins TRBV12-3 or TRBV12-4 to TRBJ2-7; TCRdb proposes TRBD1, but this gene call is untestable without DNA. The CDR3 is made up of 16 amino acids. The CDR3 protein is CASSLVIGGRSYEQYF.

This chain joins TRBV20-1 and TRBJ2-7; no DNA is available, so the TRBD1 call from TCRdb remains unchecked. From germline, CDR1 is DFQATT and CDR2 SNEGSKA (reference sequence). This CDR3 spans 12 amino acids. The CDR3 region is CSAPDGTYEQYF.

The genes are TRBV28 and TRBJ2-1; TCRdb's D call, TRBD1, is unchecked because there is no DNA. CDR1 MDHEN and CDR2 SYDVKM come from the germline V gene. This CDR3 comprises 14 residues. The CDR3 protein is CASRGLGAANEQFF.

This chain joins TRBV5-1 and TRBJ2-7; TCRdb indicates TRBD1, and absent DNA this call remains unverified. The CDR3 is 14 amino acids. Germline V CDR1 and CDR2: SGHRS, YFSETQ. The CDR3 protein is CASTSGGPFNEQYF.

The rearrangement uses TRBV25-1 and TRBJ2-2; TCRdb reports TRBD1, a call that lacks DNA to check it against. CDR1 is MGHDK, CDR2 SYGVNS, per germline. The CDR3 has 16 residues. The CDR3 here is CASSTKQESNTGELFF.

J is TRBJ2-5 and V is TRBV12-3 or TRBV12-4; TCRdb's D call, TRBD1, is unchecked because there is no DNA. This CDR3 is 14 amino acids long. This chain's CDR3 is CASSTGTGAETQYF.